The text below deals with one TCR beta chain. The antigen is undetermined. Libraries were prepared by immunoSEQ multiplex PCR; TCRdb keeps only in-frame clonotypes and omits some of them. The data show under 20,000 clones, with 74% seen just once and around a sixth held by the top ten. This CDR3 is 16 amino acids long. The V end lost 4 bases, the J end lost 0 bases, and 13 bases lay between the germline ends. The germline V gene encodes CDR1 MNHEY and CDR2 SVGEGT. This record comes from a study of vaccination effects on CD4 cells after COVID-19. Antigen-specific CD4+ T cells were first expanded with viral peptide pools by the ViraFEST assay and only then sequenced. The culture ran for nine to ten days, and then CD4+ T cells were isolated. By PCR, the person was confirmed to have had SARS-CoV-2 infection between March and December 2020.

This sequence joins TRBV6-2 or TRBV6-3 and TRBJ1-3; no reliable D call. This sample comprised CD4+ T cells from PBMCs cultured with SARS-CoV-2 spike peptides, obtained before COVID-19 vaccination. This TCR was sampled from a human donor who had a prior SARS-CoV-2 infection. In nucleotides, the CDR3 is TGTGCCAGCAGTTTTTCGGACGGGTACTCTGGAAACACCATATATTTT. Protein product: CASSFSDGYSGNTIYF.